Reported below is one T cell receptor (beta chain). Going by frequency alone, this clonotype is large (0.1 to 1%); a count is unavailable. No antigen is known for it. The data were taken from a study of CXCR3-negative and CXCR3-positive naive CD8 T cells (dated by TCRdb to the late 2010s). At the level of the whole study: In total, around 140 million TRB reads were obtained, corresponding to roughly 1.5 +/- 0.3 million reads per library. The TRBV-TRBJ cluster analysis covered naive subsets from several donors and memory cells from 3 donors. Data from 11 donors, pooled across two independent experiments, went into the diversity and physicochemical repertoire analyses. Here is what the overall study found, with its caveats: Because surface CD5, which has been linked to self-reactivity in mice, was comparable between naive subsets, TCR interaction strength was also inferred from TRB CDR3 physicochemical properties. Naive CXCR3-negative and CXCR3-positive cells from the same donor showed similar TRBV-TRBJ usage, whereas memory cells showed distinct patterns. Freshly isolated PBMCs were used for most assays because CXCR3 expression partially decreased after cryopreservation. Both naive subsets had comparably high repertoire diversity, while memory CD8+ T cells had much lower repertoire diversity.

The CDR3 runs 14 amino acids, cysteine and phenylalanine included. No DNA has been recorded. For CDR1 and CDR2, the germline V gene lists LGHNA and YSLEER. Data came from a NextSeq 550. The Human TCR Profiling Kit (MiLaboratory) was used to prepare UMI-labeled 5' RACE TRB cDNA libraries. The full amount of extracted RNA was used for cDNA synthesis, and the full amount of resulting cDNA was used for PCR amplification. Libraries were prepared in parallel using an identical number of PCR cycles. Per the source publication's procedure: About 50,000 +/- 10,000 unique UMI-labeled TRB cDNA molecules per library were extracted with MIGEC and MiXCR, with at least two reads per UMI required. An average of roughly 40,000 +/- 10,000 functional in-frame TRB CDR3 nucleotide clonotypes without stop codons was found per library. After downsampling to 5000 UMI-labeled TRB molecules per sample, diversity metrics, including normalized Shannon-Wiener and Chao1, were computed in VDJtools. Clonotype-size-weighted physicochemical properties of the central five CDR3 residues (interaction energy, strength, volume and Kidera factor 4) were computed in VDJtools. Based on TCRdb reprocessing of the reads, there is one entry per CDR3 protein sequence, and DNA is missing. The V and J calls come from TCRdb's annotation, not from the publication. In this sample's table one finds over 35,000 distinct CDR3 sequences. The ten largest clones represent roughly 14% of the sample.

For each CD8+ T cell subset, flow sorting was done in triplicate, and 310,000 or so cells per subset went directly into RLT lysis buffer. Peripheral blood mononuclear cells were isolated from buffy coats using standard density gradient centrifugation. An RNeasy Mini Kit was used to extract total RNA from the sorted cells. The sequence came from a human donor in good health. Some clones in this sample may be carry-over from other donors' samples. Source material: memory CD8+ T cells from blood. The sample's cell subset or site label, in plain terms: conventional CD8+ memory T cells (TMEM), sorted as controls. This sequence uses TRBV4-3 and TRBJ1-5; TCRdb's assignment of TRBD1 cannot be checked, as there is no DNA. CDR3 loop: CASSLDRGVQPQHF.